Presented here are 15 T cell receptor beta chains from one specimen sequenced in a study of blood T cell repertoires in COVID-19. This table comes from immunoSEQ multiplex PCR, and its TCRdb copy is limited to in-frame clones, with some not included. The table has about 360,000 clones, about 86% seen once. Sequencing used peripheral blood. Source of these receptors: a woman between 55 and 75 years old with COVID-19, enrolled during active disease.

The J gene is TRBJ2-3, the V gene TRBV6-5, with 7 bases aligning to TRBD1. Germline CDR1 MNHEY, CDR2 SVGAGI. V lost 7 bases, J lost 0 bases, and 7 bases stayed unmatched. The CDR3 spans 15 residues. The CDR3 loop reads CASTSPGQSTDTQYF. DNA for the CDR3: TGTGCCAGCACCAGCCCGGGACAGAGCACAGATACGCAGTATTTT.

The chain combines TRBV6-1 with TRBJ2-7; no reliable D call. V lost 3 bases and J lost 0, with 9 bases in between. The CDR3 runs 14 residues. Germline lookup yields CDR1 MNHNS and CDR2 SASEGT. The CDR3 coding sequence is TGTGCCAGCAGTGACCGTTCTAGCTCCTACGAGCAGTACTTC. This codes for CASSDRSSSYEQYF.

The chain's CDR3 is CASSWERGDYNEQFF. For the CDR3, the DNA is TGCGCCAGCAGCTGGGAGCGGGGGGATTACAATGAGCAGTTCTTC. The rearrangement joins TRBV5-1 to TRBJ2-1, with 9 nucleotides matching TRBD2. The V and J ends lost 3 bases and 4 bases, in that order; junction bases with no gene match: 5. The CDR3 runs 15 residues. CDR1 SGHRS and CDR2 YFSETQ come from the germline V gene.

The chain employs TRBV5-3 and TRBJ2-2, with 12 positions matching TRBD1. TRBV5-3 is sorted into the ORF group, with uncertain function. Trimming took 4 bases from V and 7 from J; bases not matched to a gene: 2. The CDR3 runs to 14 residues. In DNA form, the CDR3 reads TGTGCCAGAAGCCGGGACAGGGGGCACGGGGAGCTGTTTTTT. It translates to CARSRDRGHGELFF.

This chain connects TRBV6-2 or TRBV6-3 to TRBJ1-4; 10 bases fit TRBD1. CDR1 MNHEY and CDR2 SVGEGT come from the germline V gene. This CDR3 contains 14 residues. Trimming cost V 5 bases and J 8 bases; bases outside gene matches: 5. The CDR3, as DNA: TGTGCCAGCAGTCGCGGGGACAGGGGCGAAAAACTGTTTTTT. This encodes CASSRGDRGEKLFF.

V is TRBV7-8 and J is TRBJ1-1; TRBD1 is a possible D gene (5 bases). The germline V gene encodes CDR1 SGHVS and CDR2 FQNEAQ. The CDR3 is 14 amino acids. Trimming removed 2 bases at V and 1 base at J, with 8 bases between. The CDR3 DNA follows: TGTGCCAGCAGCTTACAGGGCTGGAACACTGAAGCTTTCTTT. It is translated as CASSLQGWNTEAFF. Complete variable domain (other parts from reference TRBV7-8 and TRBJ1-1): GAGVSQSPRYKVAKRGQDVALRCDPISGHVSLFWYQQALGQGPEFLTYFQNEAQLDKSGLPSDRFFAERPEGSVSTLKIQRTQQEDSAVYLCASSLQGWNTEAFFGQGTRLTVV.

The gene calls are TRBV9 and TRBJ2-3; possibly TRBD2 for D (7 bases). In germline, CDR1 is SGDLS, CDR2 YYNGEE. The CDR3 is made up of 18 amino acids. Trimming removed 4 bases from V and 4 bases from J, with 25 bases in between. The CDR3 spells CASSSRWGGGGSPDTQYF. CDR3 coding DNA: TGTGCCAGCAGCTCCCGGTGGGGGGGCGGGGGATCTCCAGATACGCAGTATTTT.

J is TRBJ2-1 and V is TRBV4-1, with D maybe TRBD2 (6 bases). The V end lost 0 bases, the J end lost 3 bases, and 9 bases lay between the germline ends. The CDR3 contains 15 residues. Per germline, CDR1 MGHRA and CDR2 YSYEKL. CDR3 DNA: TGCGCCAGCAGCCAAGATCCCGGGGGCTACAATGAGCAGTTCTTC. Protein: CASSQDPGGYNEQFF.

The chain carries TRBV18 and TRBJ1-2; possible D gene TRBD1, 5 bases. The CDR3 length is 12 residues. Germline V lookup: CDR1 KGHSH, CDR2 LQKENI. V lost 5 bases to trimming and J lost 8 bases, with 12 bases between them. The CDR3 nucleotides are TGTGCCAGCTCAGGGGCCTACCGGGGCTACACCTTC. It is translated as CASSGAYRGYTF.

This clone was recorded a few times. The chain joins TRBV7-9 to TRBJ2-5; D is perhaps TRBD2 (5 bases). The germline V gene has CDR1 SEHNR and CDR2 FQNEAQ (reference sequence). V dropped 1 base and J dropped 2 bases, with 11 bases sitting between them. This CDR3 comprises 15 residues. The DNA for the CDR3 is TGTGCCAGCAGCTTAGGTTCTAGCAGACAAGAGACCCAGTACTTC. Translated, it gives CASSLGSSRQETQYF.

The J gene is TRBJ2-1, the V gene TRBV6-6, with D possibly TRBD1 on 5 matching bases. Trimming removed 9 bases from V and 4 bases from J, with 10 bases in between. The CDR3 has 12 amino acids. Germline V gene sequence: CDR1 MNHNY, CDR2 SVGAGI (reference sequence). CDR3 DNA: TGTGCCAGTAATAGGGGATACAATGAGCAGTTCTTC. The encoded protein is CASNRGYNEQFF.

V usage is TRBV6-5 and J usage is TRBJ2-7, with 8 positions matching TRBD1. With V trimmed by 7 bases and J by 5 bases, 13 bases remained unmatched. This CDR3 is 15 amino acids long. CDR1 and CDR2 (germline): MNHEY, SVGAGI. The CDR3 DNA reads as TGTGCCAGCATGGCTCGCTGGACAGGGAGCCACGAGCAGTACTTC. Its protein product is CASMARWTGSHEQYF.

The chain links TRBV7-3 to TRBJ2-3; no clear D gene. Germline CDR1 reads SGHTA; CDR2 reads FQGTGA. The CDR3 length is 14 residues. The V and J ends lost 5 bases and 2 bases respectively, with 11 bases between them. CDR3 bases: TGTGCCAGCAGCGATGCAGGCCCCACAGATACGCAGTATTTT. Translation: CASSDAGPTDTQYF.

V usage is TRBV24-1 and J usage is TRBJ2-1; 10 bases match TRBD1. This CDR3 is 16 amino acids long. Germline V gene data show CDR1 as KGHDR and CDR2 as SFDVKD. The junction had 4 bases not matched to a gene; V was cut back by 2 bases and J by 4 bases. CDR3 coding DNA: TGTGCCACCAGTGATTGGGACAGGGGCCCTTACAATGAGCAGTTCTTC. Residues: CATSDWDRGPYNEQFF.

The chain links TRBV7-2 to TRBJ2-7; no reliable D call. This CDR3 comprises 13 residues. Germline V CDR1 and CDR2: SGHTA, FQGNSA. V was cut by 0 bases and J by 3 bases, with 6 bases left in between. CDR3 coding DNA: TGTGCCAGCAGCTTAGCCCACAGCTACGAGCAGTACTTC. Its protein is CASSLAHSYEQYF.